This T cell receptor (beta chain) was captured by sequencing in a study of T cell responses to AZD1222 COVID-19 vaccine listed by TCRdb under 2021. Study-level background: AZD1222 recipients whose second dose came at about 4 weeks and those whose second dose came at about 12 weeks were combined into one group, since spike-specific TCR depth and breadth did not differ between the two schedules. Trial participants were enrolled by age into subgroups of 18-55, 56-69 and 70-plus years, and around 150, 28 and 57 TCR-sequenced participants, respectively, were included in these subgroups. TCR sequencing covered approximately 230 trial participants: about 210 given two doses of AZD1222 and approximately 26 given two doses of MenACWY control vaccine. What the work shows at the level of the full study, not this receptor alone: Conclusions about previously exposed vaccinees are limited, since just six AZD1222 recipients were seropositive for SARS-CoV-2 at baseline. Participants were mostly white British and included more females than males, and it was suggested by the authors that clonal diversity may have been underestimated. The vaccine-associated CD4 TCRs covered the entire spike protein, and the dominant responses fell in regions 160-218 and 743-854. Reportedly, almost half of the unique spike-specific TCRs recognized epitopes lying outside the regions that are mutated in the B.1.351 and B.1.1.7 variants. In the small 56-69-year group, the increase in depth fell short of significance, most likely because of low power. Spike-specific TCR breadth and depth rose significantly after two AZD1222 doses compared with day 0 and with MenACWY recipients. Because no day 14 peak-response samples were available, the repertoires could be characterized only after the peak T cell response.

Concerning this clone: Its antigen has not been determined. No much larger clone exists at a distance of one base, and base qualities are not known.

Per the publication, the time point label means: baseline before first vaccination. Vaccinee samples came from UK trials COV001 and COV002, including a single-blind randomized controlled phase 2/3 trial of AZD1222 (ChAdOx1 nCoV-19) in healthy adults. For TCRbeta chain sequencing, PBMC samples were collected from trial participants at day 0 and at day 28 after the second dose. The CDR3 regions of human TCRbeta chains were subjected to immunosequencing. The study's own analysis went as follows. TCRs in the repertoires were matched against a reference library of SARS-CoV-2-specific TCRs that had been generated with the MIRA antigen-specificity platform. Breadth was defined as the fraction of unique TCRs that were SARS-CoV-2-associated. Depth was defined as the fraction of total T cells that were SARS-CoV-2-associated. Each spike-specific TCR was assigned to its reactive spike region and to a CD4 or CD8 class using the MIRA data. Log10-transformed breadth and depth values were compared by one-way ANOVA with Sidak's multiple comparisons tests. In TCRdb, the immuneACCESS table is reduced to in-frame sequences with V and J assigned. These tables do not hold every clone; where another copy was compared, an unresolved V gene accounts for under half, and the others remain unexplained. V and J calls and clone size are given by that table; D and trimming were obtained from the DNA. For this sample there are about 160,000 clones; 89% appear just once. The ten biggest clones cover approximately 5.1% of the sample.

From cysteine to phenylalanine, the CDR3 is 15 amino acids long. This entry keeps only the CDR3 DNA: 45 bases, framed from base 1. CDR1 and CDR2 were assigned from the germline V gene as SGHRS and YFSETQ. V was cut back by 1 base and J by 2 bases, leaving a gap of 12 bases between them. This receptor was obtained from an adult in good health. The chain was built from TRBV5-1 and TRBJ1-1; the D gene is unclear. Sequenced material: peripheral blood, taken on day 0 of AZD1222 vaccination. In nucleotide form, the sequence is TGCGCCAGCAGCTTGAATGTTTTAATTAACACTGAAGCTTTCTTT. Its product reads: CASSLNVLINTEAFF.